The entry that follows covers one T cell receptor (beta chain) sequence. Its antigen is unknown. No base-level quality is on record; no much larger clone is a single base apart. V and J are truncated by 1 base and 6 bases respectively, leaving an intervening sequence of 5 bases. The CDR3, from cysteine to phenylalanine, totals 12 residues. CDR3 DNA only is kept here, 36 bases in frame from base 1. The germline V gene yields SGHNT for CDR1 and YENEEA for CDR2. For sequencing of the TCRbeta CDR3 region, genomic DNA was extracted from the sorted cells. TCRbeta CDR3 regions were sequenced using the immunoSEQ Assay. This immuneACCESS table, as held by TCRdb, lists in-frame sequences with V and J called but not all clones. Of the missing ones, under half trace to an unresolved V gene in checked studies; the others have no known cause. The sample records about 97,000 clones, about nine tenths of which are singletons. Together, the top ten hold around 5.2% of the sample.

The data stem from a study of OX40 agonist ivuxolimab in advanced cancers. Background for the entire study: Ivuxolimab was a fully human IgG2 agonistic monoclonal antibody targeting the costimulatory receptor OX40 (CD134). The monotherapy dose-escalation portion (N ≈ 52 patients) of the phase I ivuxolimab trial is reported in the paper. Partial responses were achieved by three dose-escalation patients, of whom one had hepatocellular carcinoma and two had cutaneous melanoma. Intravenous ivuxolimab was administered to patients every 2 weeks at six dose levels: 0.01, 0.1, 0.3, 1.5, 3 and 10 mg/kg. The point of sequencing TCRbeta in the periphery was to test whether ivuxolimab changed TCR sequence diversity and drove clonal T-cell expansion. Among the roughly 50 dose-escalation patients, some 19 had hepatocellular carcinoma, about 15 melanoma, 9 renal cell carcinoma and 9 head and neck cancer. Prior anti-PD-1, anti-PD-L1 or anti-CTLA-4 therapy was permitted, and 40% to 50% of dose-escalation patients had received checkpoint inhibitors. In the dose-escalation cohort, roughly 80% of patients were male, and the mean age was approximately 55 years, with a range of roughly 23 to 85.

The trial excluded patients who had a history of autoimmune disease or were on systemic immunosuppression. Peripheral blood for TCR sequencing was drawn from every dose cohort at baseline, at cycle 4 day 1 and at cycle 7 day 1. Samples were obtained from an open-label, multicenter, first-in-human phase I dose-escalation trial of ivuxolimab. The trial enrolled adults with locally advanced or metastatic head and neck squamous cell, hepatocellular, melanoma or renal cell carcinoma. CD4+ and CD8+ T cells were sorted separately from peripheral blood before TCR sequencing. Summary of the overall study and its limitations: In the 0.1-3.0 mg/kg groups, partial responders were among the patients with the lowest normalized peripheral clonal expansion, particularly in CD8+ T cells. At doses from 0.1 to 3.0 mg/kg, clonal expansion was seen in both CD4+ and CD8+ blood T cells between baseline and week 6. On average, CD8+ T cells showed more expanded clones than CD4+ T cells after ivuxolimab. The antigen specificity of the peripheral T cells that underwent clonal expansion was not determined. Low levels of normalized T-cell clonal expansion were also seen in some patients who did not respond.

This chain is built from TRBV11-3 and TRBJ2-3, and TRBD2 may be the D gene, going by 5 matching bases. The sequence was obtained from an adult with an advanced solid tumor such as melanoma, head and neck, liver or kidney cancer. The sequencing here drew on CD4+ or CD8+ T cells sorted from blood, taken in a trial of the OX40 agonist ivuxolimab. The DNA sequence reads TGTGCCAGCAGCTTAGGAGGGGATACGCAGTATTTT. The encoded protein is CASSLGGDTQYF.